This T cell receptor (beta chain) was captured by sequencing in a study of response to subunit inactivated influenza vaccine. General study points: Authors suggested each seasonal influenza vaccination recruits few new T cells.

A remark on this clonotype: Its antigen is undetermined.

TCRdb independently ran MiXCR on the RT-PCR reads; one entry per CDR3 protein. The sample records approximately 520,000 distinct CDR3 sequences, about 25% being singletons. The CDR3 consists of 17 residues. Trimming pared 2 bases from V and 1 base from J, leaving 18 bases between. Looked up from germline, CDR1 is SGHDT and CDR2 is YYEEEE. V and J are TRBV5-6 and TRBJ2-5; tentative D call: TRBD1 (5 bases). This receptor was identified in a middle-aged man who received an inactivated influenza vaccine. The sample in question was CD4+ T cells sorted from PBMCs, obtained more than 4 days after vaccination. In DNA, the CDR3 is TGTGCCAGCAGCTTCCCTATGGGGCAGGTTGGCCAAGAGACCCAGTACTTC. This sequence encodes CASSFPMGQVGQETQYF.